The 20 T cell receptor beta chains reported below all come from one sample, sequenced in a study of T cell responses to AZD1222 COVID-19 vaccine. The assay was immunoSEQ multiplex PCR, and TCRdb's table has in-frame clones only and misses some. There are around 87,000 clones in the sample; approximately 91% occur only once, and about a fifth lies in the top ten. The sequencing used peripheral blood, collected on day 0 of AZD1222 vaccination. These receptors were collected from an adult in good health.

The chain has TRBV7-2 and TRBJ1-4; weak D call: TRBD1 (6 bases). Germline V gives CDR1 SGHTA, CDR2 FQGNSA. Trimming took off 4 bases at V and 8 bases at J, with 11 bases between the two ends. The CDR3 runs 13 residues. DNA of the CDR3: TGTGCCAGCAGCTCTTCAGGGGTCGAAAAACTGTTTTTT. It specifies CASSSSGVEKLFF.

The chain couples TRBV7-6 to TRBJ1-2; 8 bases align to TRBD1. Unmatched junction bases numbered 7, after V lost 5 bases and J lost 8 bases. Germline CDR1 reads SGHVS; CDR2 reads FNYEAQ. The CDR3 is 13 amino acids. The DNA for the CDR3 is TGTGCCAGCAGCGGTGACAGGGGTCGGGGCTACACCTTC. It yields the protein CASSGDRGRGYTF. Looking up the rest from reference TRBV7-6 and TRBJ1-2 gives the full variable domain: GAGVSQSPRYKVTKRGQDVALRCDPISGHVSLYWYRQALGQGPEFLTYFNYEAQQDKSGLPNDRFSAERPEGSISTLTIQRTEQRDSAMYRCASSGDRGRGYTFGSGTRLTVV.

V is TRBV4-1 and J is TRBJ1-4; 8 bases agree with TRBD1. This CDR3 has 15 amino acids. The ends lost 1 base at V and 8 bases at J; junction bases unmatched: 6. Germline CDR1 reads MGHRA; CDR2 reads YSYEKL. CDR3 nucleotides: TGCGCCAGCAGCCAAGGGTCCCGGGACAGGGAAAAACTGTTTTTT. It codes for CASSQGSRDREKLFF.

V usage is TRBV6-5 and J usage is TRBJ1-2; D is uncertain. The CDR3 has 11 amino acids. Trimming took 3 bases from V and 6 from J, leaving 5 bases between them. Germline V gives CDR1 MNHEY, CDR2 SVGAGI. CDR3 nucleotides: TGTGCCAGCAGTTATGGCGATGGCTACACCTTC. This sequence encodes CASSYGDGYTF.

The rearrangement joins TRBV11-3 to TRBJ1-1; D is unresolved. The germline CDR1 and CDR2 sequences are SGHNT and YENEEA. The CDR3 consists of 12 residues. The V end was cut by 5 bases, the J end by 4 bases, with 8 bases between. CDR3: CASSGRFTEAFF. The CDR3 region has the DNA TGTGCCAGCAGCGGTCGGTTCACTGAAGCTTTCTTT.

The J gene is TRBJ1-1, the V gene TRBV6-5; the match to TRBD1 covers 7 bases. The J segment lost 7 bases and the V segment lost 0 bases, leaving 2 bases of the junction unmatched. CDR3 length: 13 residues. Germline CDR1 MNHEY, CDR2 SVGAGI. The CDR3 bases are TGTGCCAGCAGTTACTCAGGGGGCTATGAAGCTTTCTTT. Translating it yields CASSYSGGYEAFF.

For the CDR3, the DNA is TGTGCCAGCAGCGACGCAGGGAGAGGAGTGCAGTACTTC. This encodes CASSDAGRGVQYF. The rearrangement joins TRBV6-2 or TRBV6-3 to TRBJ2-7, with D perhaps assigned TRBD1 or TRBD2 (5 bases each). CDR3 length equals 13 residues. V was shortened by 6 bases and J by 9 bases, with 18 bases between the two germline ends. In germline, CDR1 is MNHEY, CDR2 SVGEGT.

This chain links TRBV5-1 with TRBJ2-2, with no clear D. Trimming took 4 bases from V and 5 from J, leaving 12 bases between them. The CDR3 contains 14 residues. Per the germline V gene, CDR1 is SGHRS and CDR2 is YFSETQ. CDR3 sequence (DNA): TGCGCCAGCAGCCCTCACCATGGAACCGGGGAGCTGTTTTTT. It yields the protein CASSPHHGTGELFF.

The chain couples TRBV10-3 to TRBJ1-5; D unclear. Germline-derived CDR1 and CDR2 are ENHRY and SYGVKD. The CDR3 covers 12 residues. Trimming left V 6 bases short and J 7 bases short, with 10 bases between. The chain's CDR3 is CAIRDGLQPQHF. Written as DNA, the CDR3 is TGTGCCATCAGGGACGGTTTGCAGCCCCAGCATTTT.

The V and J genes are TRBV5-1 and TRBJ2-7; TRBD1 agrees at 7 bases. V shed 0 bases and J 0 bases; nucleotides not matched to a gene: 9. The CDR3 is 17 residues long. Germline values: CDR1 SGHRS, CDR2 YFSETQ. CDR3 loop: CASSLAPQGLDSYEQYF. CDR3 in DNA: TGCGCCAGCAGCTTGGCCCCACAGGGGCTGGACTCCTACGAGCAGTACTTC. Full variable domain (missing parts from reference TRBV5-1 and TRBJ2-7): KAGVTQTPRYLIKTRGQQVTLSCSPISGHRSVSWYQQTPGQGLQFLFEYFSETQRNKGNFPGRFSGRQFSNSRSEMNVSTLELGDSALYLCASSLAPQGLDSYEQYFGPGTRLTVT.

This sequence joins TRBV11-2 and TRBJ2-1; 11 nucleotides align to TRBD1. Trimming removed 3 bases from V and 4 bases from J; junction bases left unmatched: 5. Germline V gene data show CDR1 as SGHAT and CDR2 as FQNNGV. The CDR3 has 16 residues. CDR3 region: CASSFAGTGGYNEQFF. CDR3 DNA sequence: TGTGCCAGCAGCTTCGCAGGGACAGGGGGTTACAATGAGCAGTTCTTC.

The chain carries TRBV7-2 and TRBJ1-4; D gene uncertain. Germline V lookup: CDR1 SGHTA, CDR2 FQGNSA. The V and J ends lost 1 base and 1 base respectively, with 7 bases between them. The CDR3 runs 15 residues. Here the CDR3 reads CASSLGWVTNEKLFF. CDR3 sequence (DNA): TGTGCCAGCAGCTTAGGTTGGGTAACTAATGAAAAACTGTTTTTT.

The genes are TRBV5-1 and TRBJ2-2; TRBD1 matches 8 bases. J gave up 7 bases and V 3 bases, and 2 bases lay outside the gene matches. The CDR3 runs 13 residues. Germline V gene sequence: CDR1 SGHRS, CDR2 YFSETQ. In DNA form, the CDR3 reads TGCGCCAGCAGCTGGACAGGGATCGGGGAGCTGTTTTTT. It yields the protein CASSWTGIGELFF.

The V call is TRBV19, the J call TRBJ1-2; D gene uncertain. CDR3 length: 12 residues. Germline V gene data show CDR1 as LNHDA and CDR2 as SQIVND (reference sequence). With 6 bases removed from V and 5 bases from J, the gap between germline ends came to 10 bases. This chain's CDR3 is CASSRLGYGYTF. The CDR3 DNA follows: TGTGCCAGTAGCCGACTGGGGTATGGCTACACCTTC.

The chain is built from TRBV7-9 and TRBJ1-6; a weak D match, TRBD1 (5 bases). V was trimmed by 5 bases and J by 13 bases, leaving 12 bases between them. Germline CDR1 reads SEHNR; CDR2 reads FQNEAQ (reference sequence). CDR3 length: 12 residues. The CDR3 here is CASSVPAGPLHF. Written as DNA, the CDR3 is TGTGCCAGCAGCGTCCCAGCAGGGCCCCTCCACTTT.

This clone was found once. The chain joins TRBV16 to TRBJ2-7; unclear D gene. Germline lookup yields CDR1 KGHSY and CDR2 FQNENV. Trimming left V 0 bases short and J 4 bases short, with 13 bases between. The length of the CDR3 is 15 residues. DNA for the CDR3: TGTGCCAGCAGCCAATCGCTTCTGGGCTCGTACGAGCAGTACTTC. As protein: CASSQSLLGSYEQYF.

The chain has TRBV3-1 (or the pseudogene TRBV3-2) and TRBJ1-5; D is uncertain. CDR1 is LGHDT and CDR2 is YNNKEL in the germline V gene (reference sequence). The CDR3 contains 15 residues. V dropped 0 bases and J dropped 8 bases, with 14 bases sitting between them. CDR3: CASSQEVSVGEPQHF. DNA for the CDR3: TGTGCCAGCAGCCAAGAGGTCTCCGTGGGAGAGCCCCAGCATTTT.

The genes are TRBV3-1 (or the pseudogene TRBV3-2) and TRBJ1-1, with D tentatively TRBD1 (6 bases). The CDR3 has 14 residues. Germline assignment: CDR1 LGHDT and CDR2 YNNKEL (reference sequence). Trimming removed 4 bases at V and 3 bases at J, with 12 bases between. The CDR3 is CASSPLGGHTEAFF. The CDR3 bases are TGTGCCAGCAGCCCCCTGGGGGGGCACACTGAAGCTTTCTTT.

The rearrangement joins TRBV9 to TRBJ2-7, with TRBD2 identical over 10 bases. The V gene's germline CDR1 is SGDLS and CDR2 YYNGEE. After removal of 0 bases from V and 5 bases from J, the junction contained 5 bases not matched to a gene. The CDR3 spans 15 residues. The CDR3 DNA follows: TGTGCCAGCAGCGTAGAGGGGACTAGCGTCAACGAGCAGTACTTC. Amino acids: CASSVEGTSVNEQYF.

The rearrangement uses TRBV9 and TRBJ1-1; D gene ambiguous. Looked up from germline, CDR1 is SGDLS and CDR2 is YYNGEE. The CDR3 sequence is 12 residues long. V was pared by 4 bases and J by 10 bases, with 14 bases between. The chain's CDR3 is CASSSLVGVAFF. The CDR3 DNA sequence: TGTGCCAGCAGCTCATTAGTTGGTGTAGCTTTCTTT.